The 2 T cell receptor beta chains reported below all come from one sample, sequenced in a study of T-cell memory formation after mild COVID-19. TCRdb analysed the 5' RACE reads with MiXCR anew, one entry per CDR3 protein. The sample yields more than 85,000 distinct CDR3 sequences, roughly 10% seen once. Sequenced material: PBMCs or a T cell subset sorted from them (not recorded which). These receptors were collected from a man younger than 30 who had mild COVID-19 (a few samples of this study predate the infection). Cell type and time point are not known.

The chain has TRBV27 and TRBJ2-3, with D unresolved. Germline loops: CDR1 MNHEY, CDR2 SMNVEV (reference sequence). Trimming removed 2 bases from V and 0 bases from J, with 9 bases in between. The CDR3 contains 15 residues. The CDR3 here is CASSLSRPSTDTQYF. CDR3 sequence (DNA): TGTGCCAGCAGTTTAAGCAGGCCCAGCACAGATACGCAGTATTTT.

The J gene is TRBJ1-6, the V gene TRBV4-1, with D perhaps matching TRBD1 (5 bases). Between the trimmed V and J ends, which lost 1 base and 6 bases, there was a span of 10 bases. CDR3 length equals 15 residues. From germline, CDR1 is MGHRA and CDR2 YSYEKL. CDR3 residues: CASSQGDGSNSPLHF. Written as DNA, the CDR3 is TGCGCCAGCAGCCAAGGGGACGGCTCTAATTCACCCCTCCACTTT.